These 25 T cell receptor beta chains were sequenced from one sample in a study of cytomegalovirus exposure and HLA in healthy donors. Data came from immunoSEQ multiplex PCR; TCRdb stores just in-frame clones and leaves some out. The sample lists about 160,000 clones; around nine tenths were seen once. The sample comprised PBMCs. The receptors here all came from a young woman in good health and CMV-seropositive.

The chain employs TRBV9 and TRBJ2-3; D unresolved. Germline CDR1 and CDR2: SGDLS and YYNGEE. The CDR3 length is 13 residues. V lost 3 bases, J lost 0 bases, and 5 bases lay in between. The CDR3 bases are TGTGCCAGCAGCGCCCCTAGCACAGATACGCAGTATTTT. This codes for CASSAPSTDTQYF.

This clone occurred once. CDR3 nucleotides: TGTGCCAGTGGACGGGCGGGGATCCCCCAGCATTTT. The encoded protein is CASGRAGIPQHF. V gene TRBV19 combines with J gene TRBJ1-5; D remains ambiguous. Trimming cost V 8 bases and J 10 bases, with 15 bases left between them. This CDR3 is built from 12 residues. Germline assignment: CDR1 LNHDA and CDR2 SQIVND (reference sequence).

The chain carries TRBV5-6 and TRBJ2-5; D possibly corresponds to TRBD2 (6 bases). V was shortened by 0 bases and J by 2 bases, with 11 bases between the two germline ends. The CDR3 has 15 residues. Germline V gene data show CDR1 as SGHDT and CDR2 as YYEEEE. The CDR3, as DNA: TGTGCCAGCAGCTTGGGGGGAGGTCTACAAGAGACCCAGTACTTC. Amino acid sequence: CASSLGGGLQETQYF.

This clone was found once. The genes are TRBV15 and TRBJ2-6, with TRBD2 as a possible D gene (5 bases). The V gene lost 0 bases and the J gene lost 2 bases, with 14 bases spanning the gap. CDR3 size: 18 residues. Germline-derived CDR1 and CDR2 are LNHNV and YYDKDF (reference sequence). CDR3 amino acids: CATSRDGQTGTGANVLTF. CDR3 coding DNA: TGTGCCACCAGCAGAGATGGCCAGACGGGAACTGGGGCCAACGTCCTGACTTTC.

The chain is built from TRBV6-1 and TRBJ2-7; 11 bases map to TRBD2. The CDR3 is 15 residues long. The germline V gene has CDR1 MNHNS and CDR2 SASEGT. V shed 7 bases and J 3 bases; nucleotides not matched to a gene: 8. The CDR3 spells CASITSGSESYEQYF. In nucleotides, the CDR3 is TGTGCCAGCATAACTAGCGGGAGTGAAAGCTACGAGCAGTACTTC.

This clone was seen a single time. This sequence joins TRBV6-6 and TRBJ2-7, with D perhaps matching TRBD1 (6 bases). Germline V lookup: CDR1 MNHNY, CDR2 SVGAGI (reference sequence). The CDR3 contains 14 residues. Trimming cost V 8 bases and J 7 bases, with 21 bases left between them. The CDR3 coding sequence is TGTGCCAGCTTCTCGTATGTTTGGGGGCTTGAGCAGTACTTC. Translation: CASFSYVWGLEQYF.

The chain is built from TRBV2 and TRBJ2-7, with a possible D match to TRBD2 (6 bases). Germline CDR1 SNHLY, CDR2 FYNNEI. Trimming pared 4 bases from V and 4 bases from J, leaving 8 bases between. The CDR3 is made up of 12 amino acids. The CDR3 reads CASSGDSYEQYF. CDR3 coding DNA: TGTGCCAGCAGTGGGGACTCATACGAGCAGTACTTC.

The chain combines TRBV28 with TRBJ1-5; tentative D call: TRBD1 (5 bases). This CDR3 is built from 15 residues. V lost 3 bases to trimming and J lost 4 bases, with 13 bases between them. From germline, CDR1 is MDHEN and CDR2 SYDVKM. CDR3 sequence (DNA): TGTGCCAGCAGTTTGGGGGGGGTAGGAAATCAGCCCCAGCATTTT. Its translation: CASSLGGVGNQPQHF.

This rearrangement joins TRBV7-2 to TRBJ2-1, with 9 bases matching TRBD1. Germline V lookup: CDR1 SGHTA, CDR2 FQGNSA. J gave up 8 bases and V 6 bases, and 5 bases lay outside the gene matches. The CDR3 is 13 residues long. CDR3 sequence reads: CASRPDRGDEQFF. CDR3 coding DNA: TGTGCCAGCAGACCTGACAGGGGGGATGAGCAGTTCTTC.

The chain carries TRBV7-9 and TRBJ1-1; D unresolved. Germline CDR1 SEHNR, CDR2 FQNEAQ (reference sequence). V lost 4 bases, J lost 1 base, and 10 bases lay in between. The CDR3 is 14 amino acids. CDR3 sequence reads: CASSSRHSNTEAFF. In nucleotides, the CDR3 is TGTGCCAGCAGCTCAAGACATTCGAACACTGAAGCTTTCTTT.

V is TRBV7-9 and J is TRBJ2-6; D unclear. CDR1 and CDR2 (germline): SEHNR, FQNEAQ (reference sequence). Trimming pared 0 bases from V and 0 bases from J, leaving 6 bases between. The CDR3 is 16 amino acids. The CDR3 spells CASSLAVLSGANVLTF. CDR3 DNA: TGTGCCAGCAGCTTAGCCGTCCTCTCTGGGGCCAACGTCCTGACTTTC.

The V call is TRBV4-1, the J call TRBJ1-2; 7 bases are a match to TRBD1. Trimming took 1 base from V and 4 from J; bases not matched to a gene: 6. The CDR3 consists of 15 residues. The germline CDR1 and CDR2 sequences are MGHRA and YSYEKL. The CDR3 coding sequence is TGCGCCAGCAGCCAAGCGGTGACAGGGTTCTATGGCTACACCTTC. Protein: CASSQAVTGFYGYTF.

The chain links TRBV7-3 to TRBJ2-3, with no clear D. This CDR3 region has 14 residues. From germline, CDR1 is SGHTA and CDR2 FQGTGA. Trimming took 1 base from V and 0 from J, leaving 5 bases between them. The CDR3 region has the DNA TGTGCCAGCAGCTTAAGTAGAAGCACAGATACGCAGTATTTT. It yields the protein CASSLSRSTDTQYF.

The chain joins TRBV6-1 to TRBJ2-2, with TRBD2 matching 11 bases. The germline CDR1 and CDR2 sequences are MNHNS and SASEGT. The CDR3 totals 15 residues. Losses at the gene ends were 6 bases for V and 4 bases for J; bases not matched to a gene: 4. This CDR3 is CASRHGTSGTGELFF. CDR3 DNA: TGTGCCAGCAGGCACGGGACTAGCGGCACCGGGGAGCTGTTTTTT.

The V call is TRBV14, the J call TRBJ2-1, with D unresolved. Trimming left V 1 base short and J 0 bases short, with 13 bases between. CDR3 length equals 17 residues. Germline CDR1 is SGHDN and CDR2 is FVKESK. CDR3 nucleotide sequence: TGTGCCAGCAGCCAAGGTCCAGGAACCTTCTCCTACAATGAGCAGTTCTTC. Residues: CASSQGPGTFSYNEQFF. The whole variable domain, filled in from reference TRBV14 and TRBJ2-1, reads EAGVTQFPSHSVIEKGQTVTLRCDPISGHDNLYWYRRVMGKEIKFLLHFVKESKQDESGMPNNRFLAERTGGTYSTLKVQPAELEDSGVYFCASSQGPGTFSYNEQFFGPGTRLTVL.

Written as DNA, the CDR3 is TGTGCCAGCAGCCAAGGATTTGCGGGCGAAATGTGGGCGGGCACAGATACGCAGTATTTT. As protein: CASSQGFAGEMWAGTDTQYF. The rearrangement joins TRBV4-2 to TRBJ2-3; possibly TRBD2 for D (5 bases). CDR3 length equals 20 residues. Per germline, CDR1 LGHNA and CDR2 YNFKEQ. With 1 base removed from V and 1 base from J, the gap between germline ends came to 24 bases.

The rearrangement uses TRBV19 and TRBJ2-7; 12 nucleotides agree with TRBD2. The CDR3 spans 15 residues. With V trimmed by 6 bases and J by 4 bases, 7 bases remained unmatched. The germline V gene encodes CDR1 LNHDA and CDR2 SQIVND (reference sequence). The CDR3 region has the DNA TGTGCCAGTAGCGTCGGACTAGCGGGATTATACGAGCAGTACTTC. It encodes CASSVGLAGLYEQYF.

CDR3 sequence reads: CASSLVLVAGFNEQFF. The CDR3 nucleotides read TGCGCCAGCAGCTTGGTTCTAGTAGCCGGTTTCAATGAGCAGTTCTTC. V is TRBV5-1 and J is TRBJ2-1; no reliable D call. Per germline, CDR1 SGHRS and CDR2 YFSETQ. Trimming stripped 0 bases from V and 6 bases from J, with 16 bases between. The CDR3 has 16 residues.

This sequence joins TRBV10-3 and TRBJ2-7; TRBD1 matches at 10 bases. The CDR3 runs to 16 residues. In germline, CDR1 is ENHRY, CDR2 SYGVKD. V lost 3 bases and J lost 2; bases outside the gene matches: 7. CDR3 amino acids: CAISDRQGAGPYEQYF. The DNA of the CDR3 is TGTGCCATCAGTGACAGACAGGGGGCTGGCCCCTACGAGCAGTACTTC.

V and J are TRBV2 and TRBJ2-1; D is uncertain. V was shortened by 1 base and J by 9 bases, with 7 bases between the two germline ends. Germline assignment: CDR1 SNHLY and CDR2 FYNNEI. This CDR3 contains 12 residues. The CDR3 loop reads CASSEGPGEQFF. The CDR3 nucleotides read TGTGCCAGCAGTGAAGGGCCGGGTGAGCAGTTCTTC.

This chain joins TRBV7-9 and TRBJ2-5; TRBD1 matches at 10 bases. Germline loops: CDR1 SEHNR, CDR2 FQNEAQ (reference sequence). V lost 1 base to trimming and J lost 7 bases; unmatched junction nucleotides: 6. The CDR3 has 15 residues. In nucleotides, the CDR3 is TGTGCCAGCAGCTTAGAGGGGACAGGGGTTGGGACCCAGTACTTC. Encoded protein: CASSLEGTGVGTQYF.

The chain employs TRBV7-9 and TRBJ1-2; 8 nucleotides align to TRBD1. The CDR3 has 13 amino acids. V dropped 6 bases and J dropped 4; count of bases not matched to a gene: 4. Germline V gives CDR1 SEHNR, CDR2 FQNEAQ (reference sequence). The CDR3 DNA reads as TGTGCCAGCAGTGACAGGGGAGGCTATGGCTACACCTTC. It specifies CASSDRGGYGYTF.

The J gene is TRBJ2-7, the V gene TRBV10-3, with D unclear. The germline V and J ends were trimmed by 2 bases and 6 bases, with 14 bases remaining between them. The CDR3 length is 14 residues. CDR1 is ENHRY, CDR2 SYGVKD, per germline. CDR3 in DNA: TGTGCCATCAGTGAGGGGCCTACCTTGAGCGAGCAGTACTTC. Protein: CAISEGPTLSEQYF.

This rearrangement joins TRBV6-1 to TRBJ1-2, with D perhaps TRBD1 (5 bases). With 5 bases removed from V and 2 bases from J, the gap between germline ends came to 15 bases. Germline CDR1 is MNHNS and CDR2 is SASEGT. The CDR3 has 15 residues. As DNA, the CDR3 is TGTGCCAGCAGTACTCAGGGTCACCTAAACTATGGCTACACCTTC. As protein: CASSTQGHLNYGYTF.

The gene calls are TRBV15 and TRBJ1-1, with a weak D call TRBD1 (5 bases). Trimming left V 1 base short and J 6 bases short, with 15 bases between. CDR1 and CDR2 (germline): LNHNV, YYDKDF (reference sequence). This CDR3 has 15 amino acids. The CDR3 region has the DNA TGTGCCACCAGCAGAGCGGATCAGGGTTGGGCTGAAGCTTTCTTT. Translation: CATSRADQGWAEAFF.